The next 6 T cell receptor beta chains were all read from a single sample in a study of blood T cell repertoires in COVID-19. TCRdb's copy holds only in-frame clones and misses some; the assay was immunoSEQ multiplex PCR. The table includes about 200,000 clones, roughly 79% detected once. The sample taken for sequencing was peripheral blood. The receptors come from a human donor with acute or convalescent COVID-19. The donor label of this sample is uncertain.

CDR3 DNA sequence: TGTGCCAGCAGCCCCCTTCCGGGGGGGACCACAGATACGCAGTATTTT. This encodes CASSPLPGGTTDTQYF. The chain recombines TRBV3-1 (or the pseudogene TRBV3-2) with TRBJ2-3; 8 bases match TRBD2. Per the germline V gene, CDR1 is LGHDT and CDR2 is YNNKEL (reference sequence). Unmatched junction bases numbered 8, after V lost 4 bases and J lost 2 bases. CDR3 length: 16 residues.

V usage is TRBV5-1 and J usage is TRBJ2-1, with D possibly matching TRBD1 (6 bases). The CDR3 covers 13 residues. Trimming removed 4 bases at V and 2 bases at J, with 7 bases between. Germline V CDR1 and CDR2: SGHRS, YFSETQ. The CDR3 DNA reads as TGCGCCAGCAGCGGGGGCGCCTACAATGAGCAGTTCTTC. As protein: CASSGGAYNEQFF.

The rearrangement joins TRBV7-2 to TRBJ2-7, with TRBD2 matching over 12 bases. The CDR3 runs to 14 residues. CDR1 and CDR2 from the germline V gene are SGHTA and FQGNSA. Unmatched junction bases numbered 4, after V lost 3 bases and J lost 7 bases. The CDR3, as DNA: TGTGCCAGCAGCTTTAGACTAGCGGGAGCGGAGCAGTACTTC. It translates to CASSFRLAGAEQYF.

The genes are TRBV30 and TRBJ2-1; D perhaps matches TRBD2 (6 bases). Trimming took off 3 bases at V and 13 bases at J, with 22 bases between the two ends. The germline CDR1 and CDR2 sequences are GTSNPN and SVGIG (reference sequence). CDR3 length equals 14 residues. The CDR3 loop reads CAWSADDPLARQFF. The CDR3 region has the DNA TGTGCCTGGAGCGCCGACGACCCTCTAGCGCGCCAGTTCTTC.

The chain combines TRBV6-6 with TRBJ2-7; 10 nucleotides agree with TRBD2. V shed 5 bases and J 0 bases; nucleotides not matched to a gene: 4. The CDR3 contains 15 residues. Per germline, CDR1 MNHNY and CDR2 SVGAGI (reference sequence). CDR3 amino acids: CASSTLAGASYEQYF. In DNA form, the CDR3 reads TGTGCCAGCAGTACCCTAGCGGGAGCCTCCTACGAGCAGTACTTC.

The chain recombines TRBV29-1 with TRBJ2-2; 8 bases map to TRBD1. Germline lookup yields CDR1 SQVTM and CDR2 ANQGSEA. This CDR3 has 14 residues. V shed 6 bases, J shed 2 bases, and the junction held 5 bases outside the gene matches. The CDR3 spells CSVDRGSNTGELFF. The CDR3 DNA reads as TGCAGCGTCGACAGGGGATCTAACACCGGGGAGCTGTTTTTT.